These 8 T cell receptor beta chains share one sample of origin, sequenced in a study of T cell responses to AZD1222 COVID-19 vaccine. Only in-frame clones appear in the TCRdb table, and some are missing; sequencing was by immunoSEQ multiplex PCR. The sample has about 120,000 clones, 92% seen once. This specimen was peripheral blood, taken on day 0 of AZD1222 vaccination. Receptor source: an adult in good health.

The rearrangement uses TRBV9 and TRBJ1-1; D perhaps matches TRBD1 (5 bases). Between the trimmed V and J ends, which lost 1 base and 1 base, there was a span of 5 bases. This CDR3 region has 13 residues. The germline V gene has CDR1 SGDLS and CDR2 YYNGEE. CDR3 bases: TGTGCCAGCAGCGTAACAGGGAACACTGAAGCTTTCTTT. This translates into CASSVTGNTEAFF.

The genes are TRBV6-4 and TRBJ2-6; the match to TRBD1 covers 9 bases. This CDR3 region has 17 residues. Per germline, CDR1 MRHNA and CDR2 SNTAGT. V gave up 0 bases and J gave up 1 base; unmatched junction bases: 1. The CDR3 region has the DNA TGTGCCAGCAGTGACTCAGGGACAGGGTCTGGGGCCAACGTCCTGACTTTC. Its protein is CASSDSGTGSGANVLTF.

This sequence joins TRBV28 and TRBJ1-1; D is uncertain. Germline V gene lookup returns CDR1 MDHEN and CDR2 SYDVKM. The CDR3 is 13 residues long. Trimming cost V 6 bases and J 1 base, with 9 bases left between them. The CDR3, as DNA: TGTGCCAGCAGGGCCCCAGCGAACACTGAAGCTTTCTTT. Protein sequence: CASRAPANTEAFF.

This sequence joins TRBV6-5 and TRBJ1-2; tentatively, D is TRBD1 (5 bases). This CDR3 has 15 amino acids. Deletions cut 7 bases from V and 4 bases from J, with 19 bases between. CDR1 MNHEY and CDR2 SVGAGI come from the germline V gene. The DNA for the CDR3 is TGTGCCAGCACCCCGGGGGGAGGAGACCTCTATGGCTACACCTTC. It translates to CASTPGGGDLYGYTF.

This clone appeared a single time. The chain has TRBV4-3 and TRBJ2-2; tentative D call: TRBD1 (5 bases). Germline CDR1 reads LGHNA; CDR2 reads YSLEER. V was pared by 3 bases and J by 5 bases, with 10 bases between. The CDR3 runs to 14 residues. The CDR3 here is CASSQARGTGELFF. Here the CDR3 DNA reads TGCGCCAGCAGCCAGGCAAGGGGAACCGGGGAGCTGTTTTTT.

The V gene is TRBV7-9, the J gene TRBJ1-3, with unresolved D. The CDR3 length is 17 residues. Trimming stripped 1 base from V and 0 bases from J, with 13 bases between. Germline V lookup: CDR1 SEHNR, CDR2 FQNEAQ (reference sequence). The CDR3 here is CASSLEERLSSGNTIYF. DNA for the CDR3: TGTGCCAGCAGCTTAGAGGAACGCCTGAGCTCTGGAAACACCATATATTTT.

The chain couples TRBV5-1 to TRBJ1-2, with 11 bases lining up with TRBD1. The CDR3 sequence is 13 residues long. The germline V gene has CDR1 SGHRS and CDR2 YFSETQ. The V segment lost 3 bases and the J segment 8 bases; nucleotides outside the gene matches: 3. CDR3 amino acids: CASSSGQGVGYTF. CDR3 sequence (DNA): TGCGCCAGCAGCTCGGGACAGGGGGTCGGCTACACCTTC.

The rearrangement joins TRBV7-2 to TRBJ1-6; 10 positions match TRBD1. This CDR3 is built from 15 residues. The V segment lost 6 bases and the J segment 6 bases; nucleotides outside the gene matches: 5. Germline V gives CDR1 SGHTA, CDR2 FQGNSA. The CDR3 nucleotides are TGTGCCAGCAGTCTAGACAGGGGGCGTAATTCACCCCTCCACTTT. It codes for CASSLDRGRNSPLHF.